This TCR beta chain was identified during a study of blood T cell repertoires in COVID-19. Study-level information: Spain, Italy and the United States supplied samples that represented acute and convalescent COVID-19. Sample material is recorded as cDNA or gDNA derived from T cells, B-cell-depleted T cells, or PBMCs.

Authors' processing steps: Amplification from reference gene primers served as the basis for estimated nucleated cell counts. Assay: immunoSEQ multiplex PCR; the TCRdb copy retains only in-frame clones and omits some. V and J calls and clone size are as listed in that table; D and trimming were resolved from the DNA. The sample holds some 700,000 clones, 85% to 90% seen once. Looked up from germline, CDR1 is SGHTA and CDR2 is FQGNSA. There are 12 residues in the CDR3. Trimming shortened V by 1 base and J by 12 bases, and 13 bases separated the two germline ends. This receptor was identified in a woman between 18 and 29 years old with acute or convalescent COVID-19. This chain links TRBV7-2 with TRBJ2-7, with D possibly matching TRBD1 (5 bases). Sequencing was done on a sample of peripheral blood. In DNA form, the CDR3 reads TGTGCCAGCAGCTTAGACAGGTCATTGATGTACTTC. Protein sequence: CASSLDRSLMYF.